These 13 T cell receptor beta chains share one sample of origin, sequenced in a study of OX40 agonist ivuxolimab in advanced cancers. Profiling relied on immunoSEQ multiplex PCR, and the TCRdb table lists in-frame clones only, not all of them. In the table there are 20,000 to 30,000 clones, 80% to 90% of which are singletons. The sample consisted of CD4+ or CD8+ T cells sorted from blood, taken in a trial of the OX40 agonist ivuxolimab. Receptor source: an adult with an advanced solid tumor such as melanoma, head and neck, liver or kidney cancer.

The genes are TRBV30 and TRBJ1-2, with TRBD1 matching over 7 bases. CDR3 length: 13 amino acids. Germline values: CDR1 GTSNPN, CDR2 SVGIG (reference sequence). J lost 2 bases, V lost 2 bases, and 2 bases had no gene match. CDR3 nucleotides: TGTGCCTGGAGTTCGACAGGGAACTATGGCTACACCTTC. Protein sequence: CAWSSTGNYGYTF.

The sample holds a few counts of this clone. The chain is built from TRBV27 and TRBJ2-7, with D possibly matching TRBD1 (5 bases). In germline, CDR1 is MNHEY, CDR2 SMNVEV (reference sequence). CDR3 length: 12 amino acids. Between the trimmed V and J ends, which lost 5 bases and 3 bases, there was a span of 8 bases. The CDR3 sequence is CASSPDIYEQYF. DNA for the CDR3: TGTGCCAGCAGTCCGGACATCTACGAGCAGTACTTC.

The chain uses TRBV15 and TRBJ2-7; D remains ambiguous. The V gene lost 6 bases and the J gene lost 1 base, with 10 bases spanning the gap. CDR1 is LNHNV and CDR2 is YYDKDF in the germline V gene (reference sequence). The length of the CDR3 is 13 residues. The CDR3 loop is CATRRPDSYEQYF. The DNA for the CDR3 is TGTGCCACCAGACGGCCGGATTCCTACGAGCAGTACTTC.

V is TRBV10-3 and J is TRBJ2-7; 8 nucleotides line up with TRBD2. Per the germline V gene, CDR1 is ENHRY and CDR2 is SYGVKD. The CDR3 consists of 16 residues. With 11 bases clipped from V and 2 bases from J, the junction kept 17 bases outside the gene matches. For the CDR3, the DNA is TGTGCCTCCGGCGCTAGCGGGCCCTCAACGCCCTACGAGCAGTACTTC. Its protein product is CASGASGPSTPYEQYF.

The chain links TRBV11-2 to TRBJ1-1; D might be TRBD1 (5 bases). Per the germline V gene, CDR1 is SGHAT and CDR2 is FQNNGV. The length of the CDR3 is 14 residues. The V end was cut by 5 bases, the J end by 8 bases, with 18 bases between. The CDR3 DNA sequence: TGTGCCAGCAGCCCACGCGGGGGGGGGTCGGAAGCTTTCTTT. It specifies CASSPRGGGSEAFF.

In DNA, the CDR3 is TGTGCCACCAGCAGAGAGTGGACTGAAGCTTTCTTT. This gives the protein CATSREWTEAFF. The chain combines TRBV15 with TRBJ1-1; D is unresolved. V lost 0 bases and J 5 bases, leaving 4 bases between the germline ends. This CDR3 region has 12 residues. In germline, CDR1 is LNHNV, CDR2 YYDKDF (reference sequence).

Comment on this clone: Mismatch with germline at one junction end may stem from a read error. The sample has other DNA sequences that encode this CDR3 too. The chain couples TRBV10-2 to TRBJ2-7; 8 nucleotides match TRBD2. Per the germline V gene, CDR1 is WSHSY and CDR2 is SAAADI. The CDR3 totals 14 residues. CDR3 residues: CASSYGGGGYEQYF. CDR3 nucleotide sequence: TGTGCCAGCAGTTACGGGGGGGGAGGCTACGAGCAGTACTTC.

CDR3 region: CASRTSGGLSYEQYF. The CDR3 coding sequence is TGTGCCAGCAGAACTAGCGGGGGGCTCTCCTACGAGCAGTACTTC. The chain recombines TRBV6-5 with TRBJ2-7; 12 bases are a match to TRBD2. With 6 bases clipped from V and 0 bases from J, the junction kept 3 bases outside the gene matches. From germline, CDR1 is MNHEY and CDR2 SVGAGI. The CDR3 runs to 15 residues.

This clone was detected once. The V and J genes are TRBV4-1 and TRBJ2-7, with 12 bases fitting TRBD2. The CDR3 has 17 residues. Unmatched junction bases numbered 5, after V lost 0 bases and J lost 2 bases. CDR1 MGHRA and CDR2 YSYEKL come from the germline V gene. In DNA, the CDR3 is TGCGCCAGCAGCCAAGATTCGACTAGCGGGGGACCCTACGAGCAGTACTTC. This codes for CASSQDSTSGGPYEQYF.

The chain carries TRBV27 and TRBJ1-4; tentative D call: TRBD1 (5 bases). Looked up from germline, CDR1 is MNHEY and CDR2 is SMNVEV (reference sequence). CDR3 size: 15 residues. Trimming pared 4 bases from V and 3 bases from J, leaving 12 bases between. As DNA, the CDR3 is TGTGCCAGCAGTTACCAGACAGAAGCTAATGAAAAACTGTTTTTT. The encoded protein is CASSYQTEANEKLFF.

This chain links TRBV4-1 with TRBJ1-2; 11 bases are shared with TRBD1. CDR3 length: 16 residues. Germline assignment: CDR1 MGHRA and CDR2 YSYEKL. Losses at the gene ends were 1 base for V and 3 bases for J; bases not matched to a gene: 4. DNA of the CDR3: TGCGCCAGCAGCCAAGTAGGGACAGGGGGTGACTATGGCTACACCTTC. As protein: CASSQVGTGGDYGYTF.

The chain couples TRBV5-1 to TRBJ2-2; 7 bases are a match to TRBD2. CDR1 is SGHRS and CDR2 is YFSETQ in the germline V gene. The junction had 9 bases not matched to a gene; V was cut back by 4 bases and J by 3 bases. This CDR3 has 16 residues. The CDR3 region is CASSAAGREYTGELFF. CDR3 coding DNA: TGCGCCAGCAGCGCCGCGGGGCGGGAGTACACCGGGGAGCTGTTTTTT.

V is TRBV30 and J is TRBJ2-1; D perhaps matches TRBD2 (6 bases). There are 16 residues in the CDR3. Germline CDR1 reads GTSNPN; CDR2 reads SVGIG (reference sequence). V gave up 4 bases and J gave up 4 bases, with 20 bases separating them. The CDR3 DNA sequence: TGTGCCTGGACCGTAACCCCCCGACTAGATTACAATGAGCAGTTCTTC. It codes for CAWTVTPRLDYNEQFF.